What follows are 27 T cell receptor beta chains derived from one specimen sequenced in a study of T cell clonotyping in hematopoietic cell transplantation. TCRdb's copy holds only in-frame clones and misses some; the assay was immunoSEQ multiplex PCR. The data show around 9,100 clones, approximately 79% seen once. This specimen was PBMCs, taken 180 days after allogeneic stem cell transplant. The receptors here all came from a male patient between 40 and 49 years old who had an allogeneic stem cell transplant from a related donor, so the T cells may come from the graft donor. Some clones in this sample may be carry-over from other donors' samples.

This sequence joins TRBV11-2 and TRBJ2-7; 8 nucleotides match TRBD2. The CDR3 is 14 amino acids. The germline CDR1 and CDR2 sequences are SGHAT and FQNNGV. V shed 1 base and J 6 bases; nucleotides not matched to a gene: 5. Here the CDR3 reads CASSLAGLVFEQYF. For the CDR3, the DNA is TGTGCCAGCAGCTTAGCGGGACTAGTTTTCGAGCAGTACTTC.

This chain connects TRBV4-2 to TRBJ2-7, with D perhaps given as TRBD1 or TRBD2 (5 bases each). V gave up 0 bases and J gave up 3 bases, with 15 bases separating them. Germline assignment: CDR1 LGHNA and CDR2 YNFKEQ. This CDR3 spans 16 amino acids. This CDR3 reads CASSQDLGQGDYEQYF. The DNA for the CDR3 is TGTGCCAGCAGCCAAGATCTTGGCCAGGGAGACTACGAGCAGTACTTC.

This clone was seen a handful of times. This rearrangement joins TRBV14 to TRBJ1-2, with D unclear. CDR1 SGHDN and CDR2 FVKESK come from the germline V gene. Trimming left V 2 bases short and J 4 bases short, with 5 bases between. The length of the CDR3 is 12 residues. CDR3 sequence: CASSQYLYGYTF. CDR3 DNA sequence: TGTGCCAGCAGCCAATATCTCTATGGCTACACCTTC.

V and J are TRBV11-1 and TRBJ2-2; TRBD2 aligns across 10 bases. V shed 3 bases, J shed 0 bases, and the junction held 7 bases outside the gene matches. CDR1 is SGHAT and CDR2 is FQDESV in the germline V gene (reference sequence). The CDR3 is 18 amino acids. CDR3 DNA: TGTGCCAGCAGCTTGAGGCTAGCGGGGGAGACGAACACCGGGGAGCTGTTTTTT. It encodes CASSLRLAGETNTGELFF.

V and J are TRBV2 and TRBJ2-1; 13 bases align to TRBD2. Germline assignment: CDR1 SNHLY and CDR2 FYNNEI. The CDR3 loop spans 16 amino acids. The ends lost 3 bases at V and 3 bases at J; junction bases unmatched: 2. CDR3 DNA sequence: TGTGCCAGCAGTGAGTGGACTAGCGGGGGCTACAATGAGCAGTTCTTC. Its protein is CASSEWTSGGYNEQFF.

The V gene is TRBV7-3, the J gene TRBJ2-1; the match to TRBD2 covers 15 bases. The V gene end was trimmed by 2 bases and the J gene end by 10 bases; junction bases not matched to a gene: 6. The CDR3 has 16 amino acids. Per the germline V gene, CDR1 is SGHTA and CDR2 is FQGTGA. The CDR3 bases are TGTGCCAGCAGCTTAGAGGTTGGACTAGCGGGGGGGGAGCAGTTCTTC. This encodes CASSLEVGLAGGEQFF.

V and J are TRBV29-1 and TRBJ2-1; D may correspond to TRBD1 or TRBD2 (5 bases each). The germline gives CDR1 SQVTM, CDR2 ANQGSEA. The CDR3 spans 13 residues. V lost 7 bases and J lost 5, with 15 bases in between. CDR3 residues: CSGEGWTNNEQFF. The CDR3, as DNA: TGCAGCGGCGAGGGGTGGACAAACAATGAGCAGTTCTTC.

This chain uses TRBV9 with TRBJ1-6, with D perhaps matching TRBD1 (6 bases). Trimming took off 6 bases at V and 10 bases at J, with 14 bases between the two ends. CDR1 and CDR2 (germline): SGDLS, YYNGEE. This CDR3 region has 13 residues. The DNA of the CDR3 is TGTGCCAGCAACGATGGGGGCTTATCACCCCTCCACTTT. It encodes CASNDGGLSPLHF.

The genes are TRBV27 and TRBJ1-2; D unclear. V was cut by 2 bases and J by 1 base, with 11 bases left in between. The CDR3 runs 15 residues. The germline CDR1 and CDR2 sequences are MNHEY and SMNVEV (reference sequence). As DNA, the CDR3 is TGTGCCAGCAGTTTACGCGGAGAGCTTAACTATGGCTACACCTTC. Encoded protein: CASSLRGELNYGYTF.

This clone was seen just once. The CDR3 loop is CASSLTASNTEAFF. The CDR3 coding sequence is TGTGCCAGCAGCTTGACCGCGTCGAACACTGAAGCTTTCTTT. The chain employs TRBV7-9 and TRBJ1-1; D is uncertain. Germline V gene sequence: CDR1 SEHNR, CDR2 FQNEAQ (reference sequence). CDR3 size: 14 residues. V lost 3 bases and J 1 base, leaving 9 bases between the germline ends.

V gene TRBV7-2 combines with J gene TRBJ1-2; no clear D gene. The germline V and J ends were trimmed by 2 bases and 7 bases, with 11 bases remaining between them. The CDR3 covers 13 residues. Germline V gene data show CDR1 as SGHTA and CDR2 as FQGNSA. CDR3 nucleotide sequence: TGTGCCAGCAGCTTACCAGGCTTGGTTGGCTACACCTTC. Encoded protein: CASSLPGLVGYTF.

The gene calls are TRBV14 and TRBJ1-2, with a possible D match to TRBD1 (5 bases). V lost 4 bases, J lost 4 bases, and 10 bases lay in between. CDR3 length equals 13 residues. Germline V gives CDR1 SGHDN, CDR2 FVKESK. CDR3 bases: TGTGCCAGCAGCCTATCCCAGGGCTATGGCTACACCTTC. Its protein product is CASSLSQGYGYTF.

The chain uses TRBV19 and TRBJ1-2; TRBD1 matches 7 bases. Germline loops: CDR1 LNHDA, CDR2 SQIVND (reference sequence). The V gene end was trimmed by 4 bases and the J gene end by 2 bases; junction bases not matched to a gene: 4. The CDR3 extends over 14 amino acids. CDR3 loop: CASSTLTGNYGYTF. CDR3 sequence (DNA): TGTGCCAGTAGTACCTTGACAGGGAACTATGGCTACACCTTC. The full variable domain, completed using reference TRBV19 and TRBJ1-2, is DGGITQSPKYLFRKEGQNVTLSCEQNLNHDAMYWYRQDPGQGLRLIYYSQIVNDFQKGDIAEGYSVSREKKESFPLTVTSAQKNPTAFYLCASSTLTGNYGYTFGSGTRLTVV.

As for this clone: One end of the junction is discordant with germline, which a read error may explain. The CDR3, as DNA: TGTGCCAGCAGCTTTAAAGCGAACGCTGAAGCTTTCTTT. Its protein product is CASSFKANAEAFF. The V and J genes are TRBV7-2 and TRBJ1-1, with no clear D. The CDR3 totals 13 residues. Germline V gene lookup returns CDR1 SGHTA and CDR2 FQGNSA.

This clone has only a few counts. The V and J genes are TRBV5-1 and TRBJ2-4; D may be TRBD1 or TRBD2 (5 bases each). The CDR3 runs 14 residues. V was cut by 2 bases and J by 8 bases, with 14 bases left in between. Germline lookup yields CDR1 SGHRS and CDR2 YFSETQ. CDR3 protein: CASSLTGPQDIQYF. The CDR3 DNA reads TGCGCCAGCAGCTTAACGGGACCCCAGGACATTCAGTACTTC. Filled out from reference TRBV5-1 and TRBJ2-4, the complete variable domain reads KAGVTQTPRYLIKTRGQQVTLSCSPISGHRSVSWYQQTPGQGLQFLFEYFSETQRNKGNFPGRFSGRQFSNSRSEMNVSTLELGDSALYLCASSLTGPQDIQYFGAGTRLSVL.

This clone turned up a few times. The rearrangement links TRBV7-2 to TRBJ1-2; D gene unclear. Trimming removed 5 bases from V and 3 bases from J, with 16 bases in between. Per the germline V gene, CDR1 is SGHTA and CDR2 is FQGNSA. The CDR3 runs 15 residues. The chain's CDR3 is CASSKNGGVDYGYTF. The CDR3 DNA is TGTGCCAGCAGCAAAAACGGAGGCGTGGACTATGGCTACACCTTC.

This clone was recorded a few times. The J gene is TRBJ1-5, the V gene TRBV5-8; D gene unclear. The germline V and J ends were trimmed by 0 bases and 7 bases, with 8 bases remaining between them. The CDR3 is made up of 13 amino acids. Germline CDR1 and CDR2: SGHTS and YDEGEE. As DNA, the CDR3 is TGTGCCAGCAGCTTGGGACCCGGGCAGCCCCAGCATTTT. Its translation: CASSLGPGQPQHF.

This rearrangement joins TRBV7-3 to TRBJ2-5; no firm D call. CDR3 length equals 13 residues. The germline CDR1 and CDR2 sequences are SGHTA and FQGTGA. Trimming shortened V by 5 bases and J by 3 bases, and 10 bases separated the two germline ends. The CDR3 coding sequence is TGTGCCAGCAGCGAAAAAATAAAAGAGACCCAGTACTTC. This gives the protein CASSEKIKETQYF. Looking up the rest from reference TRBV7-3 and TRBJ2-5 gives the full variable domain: GAGVSQTPSNKVTEKGKYVELRCDPISGHTALYWYRQSLGQGPEFLIYFQGTGAADDSGLPNDRFFAVRPEGSVSTLKIQRTERGDSAVYLCASSEKIKETQYFGPGTRLLVL.

This CDR3 is CASSLASGYTEAFF. The CDR3 nucleotides read TGCGCCAGCAGCTTGGCCTCAGGATACACTGAAGCTTTCTTT. The rearrangement joins TRBV5-1 to TRBJ1-1; D is unresolved. Germline loops: CDR1 SGHRS, CDR2 YFSETQ. V was trimmed by 0 bases and J by 3 bases, leaving 9 bases between them. This CDR3 region has 14 residues.

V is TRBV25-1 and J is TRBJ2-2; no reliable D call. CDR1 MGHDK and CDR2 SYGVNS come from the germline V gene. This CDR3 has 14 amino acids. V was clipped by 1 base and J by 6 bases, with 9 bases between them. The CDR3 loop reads CASSESGKPGELFF. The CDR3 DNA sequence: TGTGCCAGCAGTGAATCTGGGAAGCCCGGGGAGCTGTTTTTT. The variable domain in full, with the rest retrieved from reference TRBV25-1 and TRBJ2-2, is EADIYQTPRYLVIGTGKKITLECSQTMGHDKMYWYQQDPGMELHLIHYSYGVNSTEKGDLSSESTVSRIRTEHFPLTLESARPSHTSQYLCASSESGKPGELFFGEGSRLTVL.

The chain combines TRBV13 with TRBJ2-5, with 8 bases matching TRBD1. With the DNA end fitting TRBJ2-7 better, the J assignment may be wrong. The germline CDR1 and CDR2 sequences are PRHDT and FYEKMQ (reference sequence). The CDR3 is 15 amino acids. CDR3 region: CASSSRQGILYEQYF. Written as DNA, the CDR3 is TGTGCCAGCAGCTCAAGACAGGGGATCCTCTACGAGCAGTACTTC.

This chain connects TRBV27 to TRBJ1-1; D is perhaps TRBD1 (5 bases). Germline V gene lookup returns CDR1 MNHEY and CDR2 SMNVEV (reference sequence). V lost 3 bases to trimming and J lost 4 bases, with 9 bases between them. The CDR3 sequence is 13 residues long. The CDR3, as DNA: TGTGCCAGCAGTTTCGGGACTGGCACTGAAGCTTTCTTT. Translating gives CASSFGTGTEAFF.

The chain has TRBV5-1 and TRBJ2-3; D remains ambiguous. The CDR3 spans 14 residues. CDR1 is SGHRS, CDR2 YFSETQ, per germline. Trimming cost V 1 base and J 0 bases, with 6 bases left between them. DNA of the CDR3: TGCGCCAGCAGCTTGAACCCTAGCACAGATACGCAGTATTTT. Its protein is CASSLNPSTDTQYF.

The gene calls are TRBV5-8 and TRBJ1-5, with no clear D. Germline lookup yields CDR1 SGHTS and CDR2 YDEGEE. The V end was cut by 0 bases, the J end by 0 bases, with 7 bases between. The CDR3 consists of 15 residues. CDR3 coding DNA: TGTGCCAGCAGCTTGGGGGGTTATAGCAATCAGCCCCAGCATTTT. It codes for CASSLGGYSNQPQHF.

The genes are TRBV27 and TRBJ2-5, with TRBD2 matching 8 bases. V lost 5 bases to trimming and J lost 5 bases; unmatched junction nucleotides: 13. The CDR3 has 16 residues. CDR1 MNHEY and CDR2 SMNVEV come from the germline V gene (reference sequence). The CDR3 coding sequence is TGTGCCAGCAGTACCGTCCGGGGACTAGTAGGGGAGACCCAGTACTTC. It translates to CASSTVRGLVGETQYF.

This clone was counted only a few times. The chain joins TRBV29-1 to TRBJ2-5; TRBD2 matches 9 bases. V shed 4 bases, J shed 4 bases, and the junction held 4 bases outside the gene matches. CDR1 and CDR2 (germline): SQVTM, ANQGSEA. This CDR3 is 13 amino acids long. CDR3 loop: CSVVLAGPETQYF. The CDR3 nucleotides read TGCAGCGTTGTGCTAGCGGGGCCAGAGACCCAGTACTTC.

The CDR3 is CASSFGGDNNEQFF. CDR3 nucleotides: TGTGCCAGCAGCTTCGGAGGGGATAACAATGAGCAGTTCTTC. The chain is built from TRBV7-3 and TRBJ2-1; maybe TRBD2 (6 bases). Germline lookup yields CDR1 SGHTA and CDR2 FQGTGA. There are 14 residues in the CDR3. The V gene lost 3 bases and the J gene lost 5 bases, with 11 bases spanning the gap.